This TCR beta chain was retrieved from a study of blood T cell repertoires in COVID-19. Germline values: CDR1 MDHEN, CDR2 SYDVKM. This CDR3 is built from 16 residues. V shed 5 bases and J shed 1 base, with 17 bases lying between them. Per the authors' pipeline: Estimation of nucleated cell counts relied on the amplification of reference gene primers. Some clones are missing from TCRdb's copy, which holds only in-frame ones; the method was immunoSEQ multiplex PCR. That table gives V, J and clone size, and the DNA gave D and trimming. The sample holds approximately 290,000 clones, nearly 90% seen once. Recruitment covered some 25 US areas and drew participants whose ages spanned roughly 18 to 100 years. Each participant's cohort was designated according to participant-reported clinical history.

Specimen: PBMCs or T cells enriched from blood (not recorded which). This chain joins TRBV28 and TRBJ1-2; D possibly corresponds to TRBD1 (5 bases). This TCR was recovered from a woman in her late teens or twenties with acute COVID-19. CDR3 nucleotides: TGTGCCAGCAGTGTCGGTGGCAGGGACTATAACTATGGCTACACCTTC. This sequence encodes CASSVGGRDYNYGYTF.